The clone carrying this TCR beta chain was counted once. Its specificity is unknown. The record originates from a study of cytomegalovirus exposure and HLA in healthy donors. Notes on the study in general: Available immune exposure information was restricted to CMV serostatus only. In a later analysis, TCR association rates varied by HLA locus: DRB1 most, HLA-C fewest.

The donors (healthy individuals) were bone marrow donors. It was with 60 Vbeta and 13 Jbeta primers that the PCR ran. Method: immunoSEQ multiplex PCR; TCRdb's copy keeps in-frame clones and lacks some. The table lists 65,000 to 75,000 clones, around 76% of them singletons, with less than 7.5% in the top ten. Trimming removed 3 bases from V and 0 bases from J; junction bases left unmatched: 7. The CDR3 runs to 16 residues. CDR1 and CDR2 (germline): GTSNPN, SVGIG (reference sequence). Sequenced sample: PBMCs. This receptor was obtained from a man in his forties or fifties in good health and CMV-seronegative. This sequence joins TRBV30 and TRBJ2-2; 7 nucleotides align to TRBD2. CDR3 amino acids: CAWSLGGGPNTGELFF. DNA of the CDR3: TGTGCCTGGAGCTTGGGGGGGGGACCGAACACCGGGGAGCTGTTTTTT.